These T cell receptor beta chains were read from a single sample in a study of cytomegalovirus exposure and HLA in healthy donors. The protocol was immunoSEQ multiplex PCR, while the TCRdb copy is restricted to in-frame clones and leaves out a portion. This sample yields around 100,000 clones, of which approximately 71% are seen a single time; roughly 9.3% belongs to the top ten. What was sequenced was PBMCs. The receptors stem from a male donor in good health and CMV-seropositive. CDR3s include the opening cysteine and the closing phenylalanine or tryptophan. The D gene is left open where the match is weak. The size field is filled for only some rows; it gives once, few, many or a size class.

d_call: .
j_call: TRBJ2-7
v_call: TRBV15
clone_size: .
cdr3_aa: CATSISGKGAYEQYF
cdr3_nt: TGTGCCACCAGCATAAGCGGGAAGGGGGCCTACGAGCAGTACTTC

d_call: TRBD1
j_call: TRBJ2-7
v_call: TRBV28
clone_size: .
cdr3_aa: CASKRQGANYEQYF
cdr3_nt: TGTGCCAGCAAGCGACAGGGGGCAAACTACGAGCAGTACTTC

d_call: .
j_call: TRBJ2-1
v_call: TRBV7-2
clone_size: .
cdr3_aa: CASSSPAARHEQFF
cdr3_nt: TGTGCCAGCAGCTCCCCAGCGGCTAGGCATGAGCAGTTCTTC

d_call: .
j_call: TRBJ2-2
v_call: TRBV15
clone_size: .
cdr3_aa: CATKEAVNTGELFF
cdr3_nt: TGTGCCACCAAGGAGGCGGTGAACACCGGGGAGCTGTTTTTT

d_call: TRBD2
j_call: TRBJ2-1
v_call: TRBV10-3
clone_size: .
cdr3_aa: CAISERTSEFNEQFF
cdr3_nt: TGTGCCATCAGTGAAAGGACTAGCGAGTTCAATGAGCAGTTCTTC

d_call: .
j_call: TRBJ2-4
v_call: TRBV4-1
clone_size: .
cdr3_aa: CASSHIASDENIQYF
cdr3_nt: TGCGCCAGCAGCCACATCGCTAGCGATGAAAACATTCAGTACTTC

d_call: .
j_call: TRBJ2-1
v_call: TRBV6-6
clone_size: .
cdr3_aa: CASSGGSSYNEQFF
cdr3_nt: TGTGCCAGCTCTGGCGGAAGCTCCTACAATGAGCAGTTCTTC

d_call: TRBD1
j_call: TRBJ2-2
v_call: TRBV19
clone_size: .
cdr3_aa: CATKQGWAGELFF
cdr3_nt: TGTGCCACCAAACAGGGGTGGGCCGGGGAGCTGTTTTTT

d_call: .
j_call: TRBJ2-1
v_call: TRBV19
clone_size: .
cdr3_aa: CASSSRLYNEQFF
cdr3_nt: TGTGCCAGTAGTTCCCGACTCTACAATGAGCAGTTCTTC

d_call: TRBD2
j_call: TRBJ2-3
v_call: TRBV5-4
clone_size: .
cdr3_aa: CATHRRVAGGSTDTQYF
cdr3_nt: TGTGCCACCCACCGGCGGGTAGCGGGAGGGAGCACAGATACGCAGTATTTT

d_call: TRBD1
j_call: TRBJ2-4
v_call: TRBV27
clone_size: .
cdr3_aa: CASSLTGRAKNIQYF
cdr3_nt: TGTGCCAGCAGTTTGACAGGGAGAGCCAAAAACATTCAGTACTTC

d_call: TRBD1
j_call: TRBJ1-4
v_call: TRBV2
clone_size: .
cdr3_aa: CASSPGTGTRGKLFF
cdr3_nt: TGTGCCAGCAGTCCTGGGACAGGGACGCGCGGAAAACTGTTTTTT

d_call: .
j_call: TRBJ2-1
v_call: TRBV12-1
clone_size: .
cdr3_aa: CASSFGSRVEDGYNEQFF
cdr3_nt: TGTGCCAGCAGCTTTGGCTCCAGGGTAGAAGACGGATACAATGAGCAGTTCTTC

d_call: .
j_call: TRBJ1-5
v_call: TRBV7-2
clone_size: .
cdr3_aa: CAISDPGGLQHF
cdr3_nt: TGTGCCATCTCCGACCCGGGAGGTCTCCAGCATTTT

d_call: .
j_call: TRBJ2-7
v_call: TRBV7-8
clone_size: .
cdr3_aa: CASSLAGVGVSYEQYF
cdr3_nt: TGTGCCAGCAGCTTAGCTGGTGTCGGGGTCTCCTACGAGCAGTACTTC

d_call: TRBD2
j_call: TRBJ2-2
v_call: TRBV4-1
clone_size: few
cdr3_aa: CASSQDGGVMNTGELFF
cdr3_nt: TGCGCCAGCAGCCAAGATGGGGGGGTGATGAACACCGGGGAGCTGTTTTTT

d_call: TRBD1
j_call: TRBJ2-6
v_call: TRBV7-9
clone_size: few
cdr3_aa: CSSSRFFGQALSGANVLTF
cdr3_nt: TGTTCCAGCAGCCGTTTTTTTGGACAGGCCCTTTCTGGGGCCAACGTCCTGACTTTC

d_call: TRBD2
j_call: TRBJ2-7
v_call: TRBV5-1
clone_size: .
cdr3_aa: CASSLLGTTPYEQYF
cdr3_nt: TGCGCCAGCAGCTTGCTCGGGACTACCCCCTACGAGCAGTACTTC

d_call: .
j_call: TRBJ2-3
v_call: TRBV6-1
clone_size: .
cdr3_aa: CASSEVRSTSTDTQYF
cdr3_nt: TGTGCCAGCAGTGAAGTGAGGAGTACTAGCACAGATACGCAGTATTTT

d_call: TRBD1
j_call: TRBJ2-7
v_call: TRBV15
clone_size: .
cdr3_aa: CATSSAAGTGDPYEQYF
cdr3_nt: TGTGCCACCAGCAGCGCTGCCGGGACAGGGGACCCCTACGAGCAGTACTTC

d_call: TRBD2
j_call: TRBJ2-2
v_call: TRBV7-3
clone_size: .
cdr3_aa: CASSLGLALGELFF
cdr3_nt: TGTGCCAGCAGCTTGGGACTAGCGCTCGGGGAGCTGTTTTTT

d_call: .
j_call: TRBJ1-3
v_call: TRBV6-5
clone_size: .
cdr3_aa: CASSQWGLSGNTIYF
cdr3_nt: TGTGCCAGCAGCCAGTGGGGCCTCTCTGGAAACACCATATATTTT

d_call: .
j_call: TRBJ2-7
v_call: TRBV6-5
clone_size: .
cdr3_aa: CASSYRQVGEQYF
cdr3_nt: TGTGCCAGCAGTTACAGGCAGGTTGGCGAGCAGTACTTC

d_call: .
j_call: TRBJ1-1
v_call: TRBV5-6
clone_size: .
cdr3_aa: CASSPVAGREAFF
cdr3_nt: TGTGCCAGCAGCCCGGTTGCGGGAAGGGAAGCTTTCTTT

d_call: TRBD2
j_call: TRBJ2-1
v_call: TRBV18
clone_size: .
cdr3_aa: CASLTGASGSYNEQFF
cdr3_nt: TGTGCCAGCCTGACCGGGGCTAGCGGGAGCTACAATGAGCAGTTCTTC

d_call: .
j_call: TRBJ1-4
v_call: TRBV14
clone_size: .
cdr3_aa: CASSRGLNEKLFF
cdr3_nt: TGTGCCAGCAGCCGGGGACTTAATGAAAAACTGTTTTTT

d_call: TRBD2
j_call: TRBJ2-3
v_call: TRBV7-2
clone_size: .
cdr3_aa: CASSLITSVFPTDTQYF
cdr3_nt: TGTGCCAGCAGCTTAATAACTAGCGTTTTCCCCACAGATACGCAGTATTTT

d_call: TRBD2
j_call: TRBJ2-7
v_call: TRBV27
clone_size: few
cdr3_aa: CATQASGMSSYEQYF
cdr3_nt: TGTGCCACGCAGGCTAGCGGAATGAGTTCCTACGAGCAGTACTTC

d_call: .
j_call: TRBJ2-7
v_call: TRBV27
clone_size: .
cdr3_aa: CASSPGPGNEQYF
cdr3_nt: TGTGCCAGCTCCCCCGGCCCGGGGAACGAGCAGTACTTC

d_call: .
j_call: TRBJ2-5
v_call: TRBV5-1
clone_size: .
cdr3_aa: CASSLTAALYF
cdr3_nt: TGCGCCAGCAGCTTGACCGCGGCCCTGTACTTC

d_call: TRBD1
j_call: TRBJ1-5
v_call: TRBV2
clone_size: .
cdr3_aa: CASDGQGSSNQPQHF
cdr3_nt: TGTGCCAGCGACGGACAGGGGTCCAGCAATCAGCCCCAGCATTTT

d_call: .
j_call: TRBJ2-7
v_call: TRBV6-6
clone_size: few
cdr3_aa: CASSYSEGYEQYF
cdr3_nt: TGTGCCAGCAGTTACTCGGAGGGATACGAGCAGTACTTC

d_call: TRBD1
j_call: TRBJ1-2
v_call: TRBV19
clone_size: .
cdr3_aa: CASTTGGANGYTF
cdr3_nt: TGTGCCAGTACGACAGGGGGGGCTAATGGCTACACCTTC

d_call: .
j_call: TRBJ2-3
v_call: TRBV7-3
clone_size: .
cdr3_aa: CASSTTGFSTDTQYF
cdr3_nt: TGTGCCAGCAGCACCACAGGGTTTAGCACAGATACGCAGTATTTT

d_call: TRBD1
j_call: TRBJ2-2
v_call: TRBV27
clone_size: .
cdr3_aa: CASSLPGQGAWGELFF
cdr3_nt: TGTGCCAGCAGTTTACCGGGACAGGGGGCTTGGGGGGAGCTGTTTTTT

d_call: TRBD1
j_call: TRBJ2-2
v_call: TRBV2
clone_size: once
cdr3_aa: CASSRTGEAGELFF
cdr3_nt: TGTGCCAGCAGTAGGACAGGGGAAGCCGGGGAGCTGTTTTTT

d_call: TRBD2
j_call: TRBJ2-3
v_call: TRBV18
clone_size: .
cdr3_aa: CASSRIGLAGFGDTQYF
cdr3_nt: TGTGCCAGCTCACGAATTGGACTAGCGGGTTTTGGAGATACGCAGTATTTT

d_call: TRBD2
j_call: TRBJ2-1
v_call: TRBV5-6
clone_size: .
cdr3_aa: CASSFGLADNEQFF
cdr3_nt: TGTGCCAGCAGCTTTGGACTAGCGGACAATGAGCAGTTCTTC

d_call: TRBD2
j_call: TRBJ2-3
v_call: TRBV7-3
clone_size: .
cdr3_aa: CASGSGEGGGTDTQYF
cdr3_nt: TGTGCCAGCGGGTCTGGGGAGGGAGGCGGTACAGATACGCAGTATTTT

d_call: .
j_call: TRBJ2-2
v_call: TRBV7-9
clone_size: .
cdr3_aa: CASSLAVGGNTGELFF
cdr3_nt: TGTGCCAGCAGCTTAGCTGTGGGAGGAAACACCGGGGAGCTGTTTTTT

d_call: TRBD2
j_call: TRBJ2-7
v_call: TRBV28
clone_size: few
cdr3_aa: CASSLGLAGWVYEQYF
cdr3_nt: TGTGCCAGCAGTTTGGGACTAGCGGGTTGGGTCTACGAGCAGTACTTC

d_call: .
j_call: TRBJ2-4
v_call: TRBV14
clone_size: .
cdr3_aa: CASSPVISIAKNIQYF
cdr3_nt: TGTGCCAGCAGCCCTGTCATCTCTATAGCCAAAAACATTCAGTACTTC

d_call: TRBD1
j_call: TRBJ2-7
v_call: TRBV27
clone_size: .
cdr3_aa: CASSKEDRVYEQYF
cdr3_nt: TGTGCCAGCAGCAAAGAAGACAGGGTCTACGAGCAGTACTTC

d_call: TRBD2
j_call: TRBJ2-1
v_call: TRBV19
clone_size: .
cdr3_aa: CASSTPGLTPANEQFF
cdr3_nt: TGTGCCAGTAGTACCCCGGGACTAACGCCCGCTAATGAGCAGTTCTTC

d_call: TRBD1
j_call: TRBJ2-2
v_call: TRBV18
clone_size: .
cdr3_aa: CASSPRVDRAGAGELFF
cdr3_nt: TGTGCCAGCTCACCCCGCGTGGACAGGGCGGGCGCCGGGGAGCTGTTTTTT

d_call: .
j_call: TRBJ2-6
v_call: TRBV7-2
clone_size: few
cdr3_aa: CASSSSYGANGLTF
cdr3_nt: TGTGCCAGCAGCTCCAGTTATGGGGCCAACGGCCTGACTTTC

d_call: .
j_call: TRBJ2-3
v_call: TRBV25-1
clone_size: once
cdr3_aa: CASSESRTQADTQYF
cdr3_nt: TGTGCCAGCAGTGAGTCGAGAACTCAGGCAGATACGCAGTATTTT

d_call: TRBD2
j_call: TRBJ2-1
v_call: TRBV5-5
clone_size: .
cdr3_aa: CASSLVVGGSSYNEQFF
cdr3_nt: TGTGCCAGCAGCTTGGTAGTGGGAGGGAGCTCCTACAATGAGCAGTTCTTC